Detailed here is one T cell receptor (beta chain). In the original processing: For nucleated cells, counts were estimated from reference gene primer amplification. The method was immunoSEQ multiplex PCR; TCRdb's version includes in-frame clones alone and lacks a portion of them. For V, J and clone size, that table is used; D and trimming come from the DNA. The sample records around 270,000 clones, around 89% being singletons. The data derive from a study of blood T cell repertoires in COVID-19. Looking at the study overall: Researchers got acute and convalescent COVID-19 samples from the United States, Italy and Spain. Sources were T cells, B-cell-depleted T cells, or PBMCs; the material itself was cDNA or gDNA.

Germline V gives CDR1 LGHNA, CDR2 YNFKEQ. Trimming pared 0 bases from V and 7 bases from J, leaving 10 bases between. This CDR3 has 14 residues. The clonotype comes from a man aged 30 to 39 with acute or convalescent COVID-19. The chain recombines TRBV4-2 with TRBJ2-1; D not certain. The source material was peripheral blood. CDR3 sequence reads: CASSQDIAGNEQFF. CDR3 DNA: TGTGCCAGCAGCCAAGATATCGCCGGGAATGAGCAGTTCTTC.